This T cell receptor beta chain derives from a study of shared clonotypes between healthy human individuals. The wider study: Ranging from 18 to 49 in age, donors were a couple of women and a few men. Study findings and constraints: Generation of non-shared clonotypes was less probable than generation of clonotypes shared by all four donors.

Samples underwent the assay at deep level. TCRdb keeps only in-frame clones here, not all; method: immunoSEQ multiplex PCR. The profile covers roughly 2.5 million clones, with over 85% appearing a single time and roughly 0.14% taken by the ten largest. Trimming removed 4 bases at V and 7 bases at J, with 18 bases between. CDR1 is SGDLS, CDR2 YYNGEE, per germline. The CDR3 contains 14 residues. Worth noting for this clone: Its antigen is not identified.

The sequenced material came from naive CD4+ T cells sorted from blood. Indicated subset: CD45RA+ positively selected. This chain joins TRBV9 and TRBJ2-7; D is possibly TRBD2 (6 bases). The TCR originated in a man aged 18 to 29 in good health. The CDR3, as DNA: TGTGCCAGCAGCTCCGACGGGTTGGGGGGAGAGCAGTACTTC. It codes for CASSSDGLGGEQYF.